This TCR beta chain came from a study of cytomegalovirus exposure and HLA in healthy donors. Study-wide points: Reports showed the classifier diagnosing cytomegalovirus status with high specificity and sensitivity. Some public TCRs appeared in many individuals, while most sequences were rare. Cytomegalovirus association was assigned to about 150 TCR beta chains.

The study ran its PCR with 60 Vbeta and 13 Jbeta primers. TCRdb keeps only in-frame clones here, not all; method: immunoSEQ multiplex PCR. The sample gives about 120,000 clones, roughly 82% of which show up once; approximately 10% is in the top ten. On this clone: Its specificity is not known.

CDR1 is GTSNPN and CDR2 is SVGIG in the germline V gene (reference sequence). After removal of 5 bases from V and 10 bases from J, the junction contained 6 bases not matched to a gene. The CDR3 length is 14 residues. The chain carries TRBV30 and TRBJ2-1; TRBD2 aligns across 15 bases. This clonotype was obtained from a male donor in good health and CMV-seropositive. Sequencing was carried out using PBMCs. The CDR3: CAWGGLAGGGEQFF. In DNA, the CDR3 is TGTGCCTGGGGGGGACTAGCGGGAGGAGGGGAGCAGTTCTTC.